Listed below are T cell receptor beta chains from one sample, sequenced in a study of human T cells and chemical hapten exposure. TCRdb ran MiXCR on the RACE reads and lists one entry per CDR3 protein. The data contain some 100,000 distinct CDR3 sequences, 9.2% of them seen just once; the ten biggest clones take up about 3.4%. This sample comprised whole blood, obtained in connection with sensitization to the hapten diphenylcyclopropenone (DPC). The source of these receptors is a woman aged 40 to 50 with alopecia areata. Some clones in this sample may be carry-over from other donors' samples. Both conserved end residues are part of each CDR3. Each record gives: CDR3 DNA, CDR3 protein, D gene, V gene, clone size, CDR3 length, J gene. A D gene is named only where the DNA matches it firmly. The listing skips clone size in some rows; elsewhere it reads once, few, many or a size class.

TGTGCCAGCAATCCTGGGCAGGGTACGATACTGAATAGCAATCAGCCCCAGCATTTT CASNPGQGTILNSNQPQHF - TRBV27 few 19 TRBJ1-5
TGCGCCAGCAGCACAGGACAGGGGAGGTACGAGCAGTACTTC CASSTGQGRYEQYF TRBD1 TRBV5-1 - 14 TRBJ2-7
TGCAGCGTTGATTCAGGGATGAACACTGAAGCTTTCTTT CSVDSGMNTEAFF - TRBV29-1 - 13 TRBJ1-1
TGCAGTGCTCACGACAGGGCCCAAAAACTGTTTTTT CSAHDRAQKLFF TRBD1 TRBV20-1 - 12 TRBJ1-4
TGTGCCAGCAGTTACGTGGACTACACAGATACGCAGTATTTT CASSYVDYTDTQYF - TRBV6-2/TRBV6-3 - 14 TRBJ2-3
TGTGCCAGCAGTTACTCAGAGAGTGGCCTCTCTGGAAACACCATATATTTT CASSYSESGLSGNTIYF - TRBV6-5 many 17 TRBJ1-3
TGTGCCAGCAGCCTATCCCAGGGAATTCGGACAGATACGCAGTATTTT CASSLSQGIRTDTQYF - TRBV7-2 many 16 TRBJ2-3
TGCAGTGCTAGCCGGGCGGGGAGAAACGAGCAGTACTTC CSASRAGRNEQYF - TRBV20-1 - 13 TRBJ2-7
TGTGCCAGCAGCTCACCCGGGCCCCGAGAGACCCAGTACTTC CASSSPGPRETQYF - TRBV5-4 few 14 TRBJ2-5
TGCGCCAGCAGTGAGTCGGGGGTAGACCCCACAGATACGCAGTATTTT CASSESGVDPTDTQYF - TRBV10-2 - 16 TRBJ2-3
TGTGCCAGCAGCTCCCACAGAGTCAATGAGCAGTTCTTC CASSSHRVNEQFF - TRBV11-1 - 13 TRBJ2-1
TGTGCCAGCAGCTTAGGGGTCCCACTGACGTCGGGCTACACCTTC CASSLGVPLTSGYTF - TRBV7-9 - 15 TRBJ1-2
TGCAGTGTCCGACTCCGGGAGCCGGACGGCTACACCTTC CSVRLREPDGYTF - TRBV20-1 - 13 TRBJ1-2
TGTGCCAGCAGGTTACAGGGGGGCTCCTACGAGCAGTACTTC CASRLQGGSYEQYF TRBD1 TRBV27 many 14 TRBJ2-7
TGTGCCAGCAGCACTGAGGGGTTTCGGGAGTTTGCAGATACGCAGTATTTT CASSTEGFREFADTQYF - TRBV7-9 many 17 TRBJ2-3
TGTGCCAGCAGCTTTAGCGGAGATACGCAGTATTTT CASSFSGDTQYF - TRBV9 few 12 TRBJ2-3
TGTGCCAGTAGTACGGGGACAGGGGTTGGTGACAAGACCCAGTACTTC CASSTGTGVGDKTQYF TRBD1 TRBV19 many 16 TRBJ2-5
TGTGCCACCAGTGGCGGGACTAGCGGGATCCACAATGAGCAGTTCTTC CATSGGTSGIHNEQFF TRBD2 TRBV24-1 few 16 TRBJ2-1
TGTGCCAGCAGGCGATCGGACAGAACAGATACGCAGTATTTT CASRRSDRTDTQYF - TRBV7-9 few 14 TRBJ2-3
TGTGCCAGCTCACCGAATGGGGATCAGCCCCAGCATTTT CASSPNGDQPQHF - TRBV18 - 13 TRBJ1-5